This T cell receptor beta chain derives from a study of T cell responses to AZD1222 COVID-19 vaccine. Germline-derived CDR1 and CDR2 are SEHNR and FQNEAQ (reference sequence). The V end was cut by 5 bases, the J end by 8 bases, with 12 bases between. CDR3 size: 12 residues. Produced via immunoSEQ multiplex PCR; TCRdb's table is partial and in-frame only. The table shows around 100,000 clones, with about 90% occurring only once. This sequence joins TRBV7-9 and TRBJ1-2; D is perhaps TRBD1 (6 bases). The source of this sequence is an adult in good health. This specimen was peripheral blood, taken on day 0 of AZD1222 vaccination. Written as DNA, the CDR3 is TGTGCCAGCAGCCTCTCGGGGGGCGGCTACACCTTC. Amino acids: CASSLSGGGYTF.